The 29 T cell receptor beta chains in this list originate from one sample, sequenced in a study of blood T cells in healthy people across ages (dated by TCRdb to 2014 to 2015). The library was generated by 5' RACE. These reads were obtained on an Illumina HiSeq 2500. The second PCR ran for about 6 to 11 cycles and used a J-beta primer mix along with a sample-barcoded 5' primer. TCRdb's own reprocessing of the public reads used fastp at Q25 and MiXCR and kept productive beta chains. A single entry per CDR3 protein holds the most common genes and DNA from its merged rows. The sample profile shows fewer than 1 million distinct CDR3 sequences; around two fifths of them were found once. About 21% of the sample lies in the top ten. Sequencing was carried out using blood. All receptors derive from a man aged 60 to 69 in good health.

This clonotype was seen more than once but under ten times. This chain joins TRBV20-1 and TRBJ2-7; D tentatively reads TRBD1 or TRBD2 (5 bases each). Per the germline V gene, CDR1 is DFQATT and CDR2 is SNEGSKA (reference sequence). V was pared by 3 bases and J by 3 bases, with 15 bases between. CDR3 length: 14 amino acids. The CDR3 loop reads CSARRGRNDYEQYF. The CDR3 DNA reads TGCAGTGCTAGGAGGGGCAGAAATGACTACGAGCAGTACTTC.

This clonotype appeared a few times. The chain recombines TRBV7-9 with TRBJ2-6; D is unclear. Trimming stripped 0 bases from V and 0 bases from J, with 9 bases between. CDR1 and CDR2 (germline): SEHNR, FQNEAQ (reference sequence). The CDR3 length is 17 residues. The CDR3 nucleotides are TGTGCCAGCAGCTTAGCGTGGCGAACCTCTGGGGCCAACGTCCTGACTTTC. Translated: CASSLAWRTSGANVLTF.

This clonotype was counted a few times. The chain links TRBV9 to TRBJ2-4, with D unclear. CDR3 length: 16 residues. V was trimmed by 0 bases and J by 0 bases, leaving 10 bases between them. Germline V lookup: CDR1 SGDLS, CDR2 YYNGEE. The CDR3 protein is CASSVGPDIAKNIQYF. In DNA form, the CDR3 reads TGTGCCAGCAGCGTAGGGCCGGATATAGCCAAAAACATTCAGTACTTC.

The sample holds one count of this clonotype. J is TRBJ2-6 and V is TRBV20-1, with D possibly matching TRBD1 (5 bases). CDR3 size: 15 residues. In germline, CDR1 is DFQATT, CDR2 SNEGSKA (reference sequence). V lost 7 bases and J lost 0, with 13 bases in between. The CDR3: CSGIETGSGANVLTF. The CDR3 DNA follows: TGCAGTGGTATAGAAACAGGCTCTGGGGCCAACGTCCTGACTTTC.

This clonotype was recorded once. V usage is TRBV5-1 and J usage is TRBJ2-7, with D tentatively TRBD1 (5 bases). CDR1 and CDR2 from the germline V gene are SGHRS and YFSETQ. Trimming left V 0 bases short and J 0 bases short, with 10 bases between. The CDR3 length is 15 residues. The DNA for the CDR3 is TGCGCCAGCAGCTTGGGGGTAGGGGTCTCCTACGAGCAGTACTTC. Amino acid sequence: CASSLGVGVSYEQYF.

The gene calls are TRBV5-1 and TRBJ2-7; the D gene is possibly TRBD1 (6 bases). The last part of the DNA fits TRBJ2-5 better; the J call may be wrong. Looked up from germline, CDR1 is SGHRS and CDR2 is YFSETQ. The CDR3 covers 15 residues. CDR3 in DNA: TGCGCCAGCAGCTTATACGACAGGCAGCAAGAGACCCAGTACTTC. Translated: CASSLYDRQQETQYF.

The genes are TRBV7-8 and TRBJ2-3, with D unclear. V was cut by 4 bases and J by 2 bases, with 19 bases left in between. Germline V gives CDR1 SGHVS, CDR2 FQNEAQ. There are 17 residues in the CDR3. The CDR3 coding sequence is TGTGCCAGCAGCTCAGAGTCGGCGAGTCGATTCACAGATACGCAGTATTTT. This sequence encodes CASSSESASRFTDTQYF.

This clonotype occurred once. V and J are TRBV29-1 and TRBJ2-1; 7 bases map to TRBD1. Matching the DNA end better, TRBJ2-7 makes the J call doubtful. Per germline, CDR1 SQVTM and CDR2 ANQGSEA. CDR3 size: 16 residues. The CDR3 DNA is TGCAGCGTTGTAGGGACAGTCGCTAAACCCTACAATGAGCAGTACTTC. Translating it yields CSVVGTVAKPYNEQYF.

This clonotype was seen repeatedly, ten times or more. The chain has TRBV5-1 and TRBJ2-7, with 14 positions matching TRBD2. The CDR3 totals 18 residues. Looked up from germline, CDR1 is SGHRS and CDR2 is YFSETQ. Unmatched junction bases numbered 13, after V lost 3 bases and J lost 5 bases. CDR3 loop: CASSSGLAGGPSGNEQYF. CDR3 in DNA: TGCGCCAGCAGCTCTGGACTAGCGGGGGGCCCTAGTGGAAACGAGCAGTACTTC.

V is TRBV20-1 and J is TRBJ2-7, with D possibly TRBD1 on 5 matching bases. CDR3 length: 12 amino acids. Trimming removed 5 bases at V and 5 bases at J, with 13 bases between. CDR1 is DFQATT and CDR2 is SNEGSKA in the germline V gene (reference sequence). The DNA of the CDR3 is TGCAGTGCTTCAGGGCCAGGACACGAGCAGTACTTC. Residues: CSASGPGHEQYF.

The CDR3 DNA sequence: TGCAGTGCTAGGAAGCAGGTCGAATCACCCCTCCACTTT. Its protein product is CSARKQVESPLHF. The V and J genes are TRBV20-1 and TRBJ1-6; D remains unclear. The V and J ends lost 3 bases and 10 bases respectively, with 13 bases between them. The CDR3 loop spans 13 amino acids. Germline lookup yields CDR1 DFQATT and CDR2 SNEGSKA (reference sequence).

The chain carries TRBV4-3 and TRBJ2-1; D not resolved. The germline V gene encodes CDR1 LGHNA and CDR2 YSLEER. The CDR3 has 14 residues. V lost 0 bases, J lost 5 bases, and 8 bases lay in between. CDR3 DNA sequence: TGCGCCAGCAGCCAAGAGGACGGTAACAATGAGCAGTTCTTC. Translation gives CASSQEDGNNEQFF.

V usage is TRBV12-3 or TRBV12-4 and J usage is TRBJ2-1; 9 bases are shared with TRBD1. This CDR3 spans 14 amino acids. The trim removed 5 bases at V and 6 bases at J, leaving 5 bases unmatched. The CDR3 spells CASSRTGDTNEQFF. As DNA, the CDR3 is TGTGCCAGCAGTCGGACAGGGGACACCAATGAGCAGTTCTTC.

This chain joins TRBV7-9 and TRBJ1-1; D unresolved. The CDR3 consists of 14 residues. The ends were cut back, 5 bases at V and 1 base at J, with 11 bases in the middle. Germline CDR1 reads SEHNR; CDR2 reads FQNEAQ (reference sequence). The CDR3 region is CASSRHQRNTEAFF. The CDR3 bases are TGTGCCAGCAGCCGGCACCAGCGGAACACTGAAGCTTTCTTT.

The chain uses TRBV5-1 and TRBJ2-5, with 10 bases lining up with TRBD1. V dropped 0 bases and J dropped 5; count of bases not matched to a gene: 10. Germline-derived CDR1 and CDR2 are SGHRS and YFSETQ. The CDR3 has 17 amino acids. This CDR3 is CASSLVLGQGLLETQYF. The DNA of the CDR3 is TGCGCCAGCAGCTTGGTCCTGGGACAGGGGCTTTTGGAGACCCAGTACTTC.

This clonotype has just a few counts. The chain is built from TRBV7-2 and TRBJ2-5, with D perhaps being TRBD1 or TRBD2 (5 bases each). Trimming took 1 base from V and 5 from J, leaving 20 bases between them. Germline values: CDR1 SGHTA, CDR2 FQGNSA. The CDR3 contains 17 residues. The CDR3 DNA follows: TGTGCCAGCAGCTTAGGGAGTCTGGGACCCCTGTCTGAGACCCAGTACTTC. Amino acid sequence: CASSLGSLGPLSETQYF.

In its sample, this clonotype is medium-sized (0.01 to 0.1%). This sequence joins TRBV3-1 and TRBJ2-1, with 7 positions matching TRBD1. The CDR3 runs to 13 residues. Germline V gene lookup returns CDR1 LGHDT and CDR2 YNNKEL (reference sequence). With V trimmed by 4 bases and J by 10 bases, 7 bases remained unmatched. The CDR3 nucleotides are TGTGCCAGCAGCCGGGACAGACCAGGGGAGCAGTTCTTC. Protein sequence: CASSRDRPGEQFF.

The chain employs TRBV4-3 and TRBJ2-5; possible D gene TRBD2, 5 bases. V lost 0 bases to trimming and J lost 11 bases, with 19 bases between them. The length of the CDR3 is 15 residues. Germline V gene data show CDR1 as LGHNA and CDR2 as YSLEER. CDR3 loop: CASSQESGYYNEQYF. The CDR3 DNA sequence: TGCGCCAGCAGCCAAGAATCGGGATATTACAATGAGCAGTACTTC.

This chain uses TRBV12-3 or TRBV12-4 with TRBJ1-1, with D possibly TRBD1 on 5 matching bases. V lost 3 bases to trimming and J lost 0 bases, with 11 bases between them. The CDR3 covers 15 residues. The DNA of the CDR3 is TGTGCCAGCAGTTTCTGGGGCAGGATGAACACTGAAGCTTTCTTT. Protein sequence: CASSFWGRMNTEAFF.

A remark on this clonotype: A read error may explain this, as a much larger clone is one base away. The chain carries TRBV10-1 and TRBJ2-1; D gene unclear. This CDR3 has 8 amino acids. Germline V gene sequence: CDR1 WNHNN, CDR2 SYGVQD (reference sequence). Trimming took off 2 bases at V and 13 bases at J, with 0 bases between the two ends. The CDR3: CASSEQFF. DNA for the CDR3: TGCGCCAGCAGTGAGCAGTTCTTC.

This clonotype was counted a few times. The chain has TRBV7-9 and TRBJ2-1; the match to TRBD2 covers 10 bases. In germline, CDR1 is SEHNR, CDR2 FQNEAQ (reference sequence). The CDR3 is made up of 16 amino acids. The V and J ends lost 4 bases and 5 bases, in that order; junction bases with no gene match: 8. Here the CDR3 DNA reads TGTGCCAGCAGCTCTAGGGACCTAGCGGGGGACAATGAGCAGTTCTTC. Translating gives CASSSRDLAGDNEQFF.

At least ten counts were recorded for this clonotype. The V and J genes are TRBV7-9 and TRBJ2-7; 13 bases match TRBD2. The CDR3 runs 15 residues. Germline V gene data show CDR1 as SEHNR and CDR2 as FQNEAQ (reference sequence). Trimming took 4 bases from V and 3 from J; bases not matched to a gene: 3. CDR3 loop: CASSSTSGGGYEQYF. For the CDR3, the DNA is TGTGCCAGCAGCTCTACTAGCGGGGGGGGCTACGAGCAGTACTTC.

The chain has TRBV20-1 and TRBJ2-5, with 7 bases lining up with TRBD1. Germline V lookup: CDR1 DFQATT, CDR2 SNEGSKA (reference sequence). Trimming took 5 bases from V and 5 from J; bases not matched to a gene: 8. The CDR3 length is 13 residues. Here the CDR3 DNA reads TGCAGTGCTTGGGACAGCCTACGGGAGACCCAGTACTTC. It codes for CSAWDSLRETQYF.

The gene calls are TRBV20-1 and TRBJ2-5; 10 nucleotides agree with TRBD2. With 0 bases clipped from V and 1 base from J, the junction kept 11 bases outside the gene matches. Germline V gene lookup returns CDR1 DFQATT and CDR2 SNEGSKA (reference sequence). The CDR3 is made up of 18 amino acids. CDR3 bases: TGCAGTGCTAGAGACCCCGTTGCTAGCGGGGGCCTCCAAGAGACCCAGTACTTC. It translates to CSARDPVASGGLQETQYF.

This sequence joins TRBV5-1 and TRBJ1-5; no clear D. In germline, CDR1 is SGHRS, CDR2 YFSETQ. Trimming shortened V by 4 bases and J by 5 bases, and 16 bases separated the two germline ends. This CDR3 comprises 15 residues. In nucleotides, the CDR3 is TGCGCCAGCAGCCCTGGCCCGCTTTCGGATCAGCCCCAGCATTTT. It encodes CASSPGPLSDQPQHF.

CDR3 protein: CASSLSSQGHNNSPLHF. For the CDR3, the DNA is TGTGCCAGCAGCTTGAGTTCGCAGGGACACAATAATTCACCCCTCCACTTT. The chain couples TRBV7-2 to TRBJ1-6, with D possibly TRBD1 on 6 matching bases. The CDR3 is made up of 17 amino acids. V gave up 3 bases and J gave up 5 bases, with 17 bases separating them. The germline CDR1 and CDR2 sequences are SGHTA and FQGNSA.

This chain connects TRBV12-3 or TRBV12-4 to TRBJ1-1; D is uncertain. Trimming cost V 7 bases and J 1 base, with 7 bases left between them. The CDR3 is 12 amino acids. CDR3 protein: CASMGGNTEAFF. In DNA, the CDR3 is TGTGCCAGCATGGGTGGGAACACTGAAGCTTTCTTT.

This clonotype has only a few counts. The junction departs from germline at one end; a sequencing error may be responsible. CDR3 in DNA: TGCAGTGTTGAGGGGGGGGGCTTCTATGGCTACACCTTC. It is translated as CSVEGGGFYGYTF. This chain connects TRBV29-1 to TRBJ1-2, with D possibly TRBD1 on 6 matching bases. Germline V gene data show CDR1 as SQVTM and CDR2 as ANQGSEA. The CDR3 is 13 residues long.

This clonotype has a single count. This chain connects TRBV18 to TRBJ2-5; weak D call: TRBD1 (6 bases). With 2 bases removed from V and 4 bases from J, the gap between germline ends came to 8 bases. The CDR3 totals 13 residues. Germline loops: CDR1 KGHSH, CDR2 LQKENI. Here the CDR3 reads CASSPTGRETQYF. The CDR3, as DNA: TGTGCCAGCTCACCAACAGGGAGAGAGACCCAGTACTTC.